The 8 T cell receptor beta chains listed next were all sequenced from one sample in a study of siplizumab effects on memory and regulatory T cells. TCRdb keeps only in-frame clones here, not all; method: immunoSEQ multiplex PCR. Of 99,000 or so clones listed, just under 95% were seen once; the top ten hold roughly 1.3%. Sample: non-Treg CD4+ T cells sorted from blood. The receptors shown here come from a human donor in good health.

The chain uses TRBV7-9 and TRBJ2-1, with D possibly being TRBD1 or TRBD2 (5 bases each). The length of the CDR3 is 17 residues. V lost 5 bases, J lost 0 bases, and 17 bases lay in between. CDR1 is SEHNR and CDR2 is FQNEAQ in the germline V gene (reference sequence). Written as DNA, the CDR3 is TGTGCCAGCAGCCCACCCCAGGGAGCGGACTCCTACAATGAGCAGTTCTTC. Its translation is CASSPPQGADSYNEQFF. Based on the CDR3 plus reference TRBV7-9 and TRBJ2-1, the full variable domain is DTGVSQNPRHKITKRGQNVTFRCDPISEHNRLYWYRQTLGQGPEFLTYFQNEAQLEKSRLLSDRFSAERPKGSFSTLEIQRTEQGDSAMYLCASSPPQGADSYNEQFFGPGTRLTVL.

The rearrangement uses TRBV6-1 and TRBJ1-5; no clear D. Germline V gives CDR1 MNHNS, CDR2 SASEGT. The CDR3 spans 14 residues. V was shortened by 3 bases and J by 4 bases, with 10 bases between the two germline ends. CDR3 amino acids: CASSDGRTNQPQHF. CDR3 DNA sequence: TGTGCCAGCAGTGACGGACGTACTAATCAGCCCCAGCATTTT.

The chain's CDR3 is CASSLQVLASGSSDTQYF. As DNA, the CDR3 is TGTGCCAGCAGCCTACAGGTTTTGGCTAGCGGGAGCTCAGATACGCAGTATTTT. The rearrangement joins TRBV5-6 to TRBJ2-3; 10 nucleotides match TRBD2. Germline V lookup: CDR1 SGHDT, CDR2 YYEEEE. The ends lost 4 bases at V and 4 bases at J; junction bases unmatched: 15. CDR3 size: 18 residues.

The V call is TRBV4-1, the J call TRBJ2-1; 14 bases line up with TRBD2. V was pared by 0 bases and J by 7 bases, with 11 bases of the junction left unmatched. The CDR3 is 19 residues long. Germline-derived CDR1 and CDR2 are MGHRA and YSYEKL. The CDR3 protein is CASSQDQSGGLAGANEQFF. For the CDR3, the DNA is TGCGCCAGCAGCCAAGATCAATCGGGGGGACTAGCGGGAGCAAATGAGCAGTTCTTC.

The J gene is TRBJ1-2, the V gene TRBV11-2; 7 bases agree with TRBD1. The CDR3 extends over 16 amino acids. After removal of 1 base from V and 4 bases from J, the junction contained 9 bases not matched to a gene. Germline assignment: CDR1 SGHAT and CDR2 FQNNGV. CDR3 sequence: CASSLGSQGGVYGYTF. The DNA of the CDR3 is TGTGCCAGCAGCTTAGGCAGCCAAGGGGGCGTCTATGGCTACACCTTC.

This clone was seen once. This chain uses TRBV10-3 with TRBJ1-1, with TRBD1 matching 8 bases. Per the germline V gene, CDR1 is ENHRY and CDR2 is SYGVKD. V was pared by 1 base and J by 6 bases, with 4 bases of the junction left unmatched. There are 14 residues in the CDR3. Written as DNA, the CDR3 is TGTGCCATCAGTGAGTTCGACAGGGGTGCTGAAGCTTTCTTT. Residues: CAISEFDRGAEAFF.

The chain uses TRBV6-6 and TRBJ1-4; 10 nucleotides agree with TRBD1. The ends lost 6 bases at V and 8 bases at J; junction bases unmatched: 6. There are 14 residues in the CDR3. Germline assignment: CDR1 MNHNY and CDR2 SVGAGI (reference sequence). DNA of the CDR3: TGTGCCAGCAGGACCGGGACAGGGGAGGAAAAACTGTTTTTT. This encodes CASRTGTGEEKLFF.

CDR3 protein: CASSSRRTSTDTQYF. In nucleotides, the CDR3 is TGTGCCAGCAGCTCAAGACGGACTAGCACAGATACGCAGTATTTT. The chain links TRBV7-2 to TRBJ2-3; D is perhaps TRBD2 (5 bases). The CDR3 runs to 15 residues. In germline, CDR1 is SGHTA, CDR2 FQGNSA. V lost 4 bases and J 0 bases, leaving 11 bases between the germline ends.